The 24 T cell receptor beta chains in this list originate from one sample, sequenced in a study of technical replicates of blood from a few donors. This table comes from immunoSEQ multiplex PCR, and its TCRdb copy is limited to in-frame clones, with some not included. This sample has about 97,000 clones, with approximately 94% found just once. The material sequenced was T cells isolated from PBMCs. The source is a human donor in good health.

V is TRBV30 and J is TRBJ2-7; 7 bases are a match to TRBD2. The V gene's germline CDR1 is GTSNPN and CDR2 SVGIG (reference sequence). With V trimmed by 2 bases and J by 4 bases, 2 bases remained unmatched. CDR3 length: 12 amino acids. CDR3 nucleotides: TGTGCCTGGAGTAAGGGACTATACGAGCAGTACTTC. Translation: CAWSKGLYEQYF.

This clone showed up just a few times. The chain links TRBV5-8 to TRBJ1-5, with 8 bases that match TRBD1. The V gene end was trimmed by 0 bases and the J gene end by 8 bases; junction bases not matched to a gene: 4. The CDR3 totals 14 residues. From germline, CDR1 is SGHTS and CDR2 YDEGEE. CDR3 region: CASSLVGTGEPQHF. CDR3 nucleotides: TGTGCCAGCAGCTTGGTTGGGACAGGCGAGCCCCAGCATTTT.

This chain's CDR3 is CASSLVGGYYEQYF. CDR3 nucleotides: TGTGCCAGCAGCTTAGTCGGGGGTTATTACGAGCAGTACTTC. The chain has TRBV7-8 and TRBJ2-7; the D gene is possibly TRBD2 (6 bases). CDR1 SGHVS and CDR2 FQNEAQ come from the germline V gene. The ends were cut back, 1 base at V and 4 bases at J, with 11 bases in the middle. CDR3 length: 14 residues. The variable domain in full, completed from reference TRBV7-8 and TRBJ2-7, reads GAGVSQSPRYKVAKRGQDVALRCDPISGHVSLFWYQQALGQGPEFLTYFQNEAQLDKSGLPSDRFFAERPEGSVSTLKIQRTQQEDSAVYLCASSLVGGYYEQYFGPGTRLTVT.

The CDR3 region has the DNA TGCGCCAGCAGCCCTCGACAGGGGGCTTTGATGAACACTGAAGCTTTCTTT. This gives the protein CASSPRQGALMNTEAFF. This sequence joins TRBV5-1 and TRBJ1-1, with TRBD1 identical over 10 bases. The CDR3 has 17 amino acids. The germline CDR1 and CDR2 sequences are SGHRS and YFSETQ. V gave up 4 bases and J gave up 0 bases; unmatched junction bases: 9.

V gene TRBV6-5 combines with J gene TRBJ2-7, with TRBD1 identical over 10 bases. CDR1 MNHEY and CDR2 SVGAGI come from the germline V gene. This CDR3 spans 16 amino acids. Unmatched junction bases numbered 5, after V lost 0 bases and J lost 3 bases. CDR3 protein: CASSYSRTGGYYEQYF. In DNA, the CDR3 is TGTGCCAGCAGTTACTCCAGGACAGGGGGGTACTACGAGCAGTACTTC.

This sequence joins TRBV28 and TRBJ1-2; D gene uncertain. CDR1 is MDHEN and CDR2 is SYDVKM in the germline V gene. The V and J ends lost 3 bases and 3 bases respectively, with 8 bases between them. This CDR3 comprises 13 residues. The CDR3 reads CASSFSRYYGYTF. As DNA, the CDR3 is TGTGCCAGCAGTTTTTCTAGGTACTATGGCTACACCTTC.

V gene TRBV4-1 combines with J gene TRBJ2-3; possibly TRBD1 for D (5 bases). V was cut by 0 bases and J by 2 bases, with 9 bases left in between. Germline values: CDR1 MGHRA, CDR2 YSYEKL. The CDR3 consists of 15 residues. The CDR3, as DNA: TGCGCCAGCAGCCAAGAGGACATATTCACAGATACGCAGTATTTT. It specifies CASSQEDIFTDTQYF.

Here the CDR3 DNA reads TGTGCCAGCAGCCTGGGGGACAGAAGGAATGAAAAACTGTTTTTT. Translating gives CASSLGDRRNEKLFF. The V call is TRBV5-5, the J call TRBJ1-4, with 7 bases that match TRBD1. Germline-derived CDR1 and CDR2 are SGHKS and YYEKEE (reference sequence). CDR3 size: 15 residues. After removal of 4 bases from V and 5 bases from J, the junction contained 8 bases not matched to a gene. Looking up the rest from reference TRBV5-5 and TRBJ1-4 gives the full variable domain: DAGVTQSPTHLIKTRGQQVTLRCSPISGHKSVSWYQQVLGQGPQFIFQYYEKEERGRGNFPDRFSARQFPNYSSELNVNALLLGDSALYLCASSLGDRRNEKLFFGSGTQLSVL.

The V gene is TRBV5-1, the J gene TRBJ2-1; D is uncertain. V lost 0 bases, J lost 6 bases, and 19 bases lay in between. Germline V gives CDR1 SGHRS, CDR2 YFSETQ. This CDR3 has 17 residues. The CDR3 reads CASSLAGLTWSTNEQFF. CDR3 DNA: TGCGCCAGCAGCTTGGCCGGCCTGACATGGTCCACCAATGAGCAGTTCTTC.

This clone has a single count. The J gene is TRBJ1-1, the V gene TRBV15; possibly TRBD1 for D (5 bases). The CDR3 spans 13 residues. Per germline, CDR1 LNHNV and CDR2 YYDKDF (reference sequence). The germline V and J ends were trimmed by 8 bases and 4 bases, with 14 bases remaining between them. Written as DNA, the CDR3 is TGTGCCACCCAGAAAGAAAGGGGCACTGAAGCTTTCTTT. Its translation: CATQKERGTEAFF.

The rearrangement joins TRBV19 to TRBJ1-1; 7 bases agree with TRBD1. CDR1 and CDR2 (germline): LNHDA, SQIVND (reference sequence). After removal of 7 bases from V and 2 bases from J, the junction contained 7 bases not matched to a gene. This CDR3 has 14 amino acids. CDR3 sequence: CASILNRGNTEAFF. DNA of the CDR3: TGTGCCAGTATATTAAACAGGGGAAACACTGAAGCTTTCTTT.

The chain carries TRBV18 and TRBJ2-3; TRBD2 matches 9 bases. The CDR3 runs to 16 residues. Germline V gene sequence: CDR1 KGHSH, CDR2 LQKENI. V lost 2 bases and J lost 3; bases outside the gene matches: 6. DNA for the CDR3: TGTGCCAGCTCACCAACGGTCCTAGCGGGAACAGATACGCAGTATTTT. Its protein is CASSPTVLAGTDTQYF. Drawing the rest from reference TRBV18 and TRBJ2-3, the complete variable domain is NAGVMQNPRHLVRRRGQEARLRCSPMKGHSHVYWYRQLPEEGLKFMVYLQKENIIDESGMPKERFSAEFPKEGPSILRIQQVVRGDSAAYFCASSPTVLAGTDTQYFGPGTRLTVL.

This chain uses TRBV7-7 with TRBJ2-3, with 9 bases matching TRBD2. In germline, CDR1 is SSHAT, CDR2 FNYEAQ (reference sequence). J lost 4 bases, V lost 11 bases, and 10 bases had no gene match. The CDR3 has 14 amino acids. The CDR3, as DNA: TGTGCCGTTATAGTAGCGGGAGCCCCAGATACGCAGTATTTT. As protein: CAVIVAGAPDTQYF.

The chain has TRBV14 and TRBJ1-2; D perhaps matches TRBD1 (5 bases). Germline V gene lookup returns CDR1 SGHDN and CDR2 FVKESK. The CDR3 consists of 13 residues. Trimming removed 2 bases at V and 7 bases at J, with 11 bases between. The CDR3 reads CASSQLTELGYTF. DNA of the CDR3: TGTGCCAGCAGCCAACTGACAGAGCTTGGCTACACCTTC.

The J gene is TRBJ1-1, the V gene TRBV6-5; 9 bases align to TRBD1. Per the germline V gene, CDR1 is MNHEY and CDR2 is SVGAGI. The CDR3 has 13 amino acids. J gave up 8 bases and V 2 bases, and 3 bases lay outside the gene matches. The CDR3 nucleotides read TGTGCCAGCAGTTACCCCGGGACAGGGGAAGCTTTCTTT. Translated: CASSYPGTGEAFF.

The V gene is TRBV10-3, the J gene TRBJ2-7; TRBD2 matches 7 bases. The germline gives CDR1 ENHRY, CDR2 SYGVKD. V shed 5 bases, J shed 2 bases, and the junction held 3 bases outside the gene matches. The CDR3 runs 13 residues. In DNA, the CDR3 is TGTGCCATCAGTAGCGGGATAGCCTACGAGCAGTACTTC. Protein: CAISSGIAYEQYF.

The V call is TRBV28, the J call TRBJ1-5; weak D call: TRBD1 (5 bases). Per germline, CDR1 MDHEN and CDR2 SYDVKM. The V end was cut by 1 base, the J end by 4 bases, with 11 bases between. CDR3 length: 15 residues. Written as DNA, the CDR3 is TGTGCCAGCAGTTTATTAGGGGCTTGGAATCAGCCCCAGCATTTT. It yields the protein CASSLLGAWNQPQHF.

The chain joins TRBV6-1 to TRBJ2-6, with D unclear. Trimming left V 7 bases short and J 6 bases short, with 4 bases between. Per the germline V gene, CDR1 is MNHNS and CDR2 is SASEGT. CDR3 length: 11 residues. For the CDR3, the DNA is TGTGCCAGCACCCTGGCCAACGTCCTGACTTTC. Encoded protein: CASTLANVLTF.

J is TRBJ2-1 and V is TRBV30; TRBD2 agrees at 7 bases. The CDR3 runs to 14 residues. With V trimmed by 0 bases and J by 5 bases, 4 bases remained unmatched. Germline V gene data show CDR1 as GTSNPN and CDR2 as SVGIG (reference sequence). CDR3 sequence: CAWSVAGLNNEQFF. The CDR3 coding sequence is TGTGCCTGGAGTGTAGCGGGGCTTAACAATGAGCAGTTCTTC.

The CDR3 is CASSYGTSGNEQYF. DNA for the CDR3: TGTGCCAGCAGTTACGGGACTAGCGGGAACGAGCAGTACTTC. The gene calls are TRBV6-5 and TRBJ2-7; 13 bases line up with TRBD2. This CDR3 region has 14 residues. Germline lookup yields CDR1 MNHEY and CDR2 SVGAGI. With V trimmed by 2 bases and J by 5 bases, 0 bases remained unmatched.

The V and J genes are TRBV18 and TRBJ2-1; D unclear. V was trimmed by 6 bases and J by 0 bases, leaving 9 bases between them. This CDR3 region has 14 residues. Germline CDR1 is KGHSH and CDR2 is LQKENI. CDR3 loop: CASSSSSSYNEQFF. The CDR3 DNA reads as TGTGCCAGCTCGTCTTCTAGCTCCTACAATGAGCAGTTCTTC.

This chain connects TRBV10-3 to TRBJ1-1, with a possible D match to TRBD1 (5 bases). The V gene lost 9 bases and the J gene lost 5 bases, with 13 bases spanning the gap. Germline-derived CDR1 and CDR2 are ENHRY and SYGVKD. This CDR3 is 12 amino acids long. DNA of the CDR3: TGTGCCATTGGGAGGGGAGGGACTGAAGCTTTCTTT. Translating gives CAIGRGGTEAFF.

The chain combines TRBV27 with TRBJ1-1; D gene uncertain. Germline CDR1 is MNHEY and CDR2 is SMNVEV (reference sequence). The ends were cut back, 3 bases at V and 2 bases at J, with 13 bases in the middle. This CDR3 is 15 amino acids long. CDR3 DNA sequence: TGTGCCAGCAGTTTGTCCCTGGCGGCCAACACTGAAGCTTTCTTT. Protein product: CASSLSLAANTEAFF.

The chain has TRBV7-2 and TRBJ2-3; 7 bases agree with TRBD2. The CDR3 covers 16 residues. Germline V gene data show CDR1 as SGHTA and CDR2 as FQGNSA. V lost 5 bases and J lost 0; bases outside the gene matches: 8. The CDR3 is CASSLRGGSSTDTQYF. The DNA for the CDR3 is TGTGCCAGCAGCCTCCGTGGCGGGAGTAGCACAGATACGCAGTATTTT.